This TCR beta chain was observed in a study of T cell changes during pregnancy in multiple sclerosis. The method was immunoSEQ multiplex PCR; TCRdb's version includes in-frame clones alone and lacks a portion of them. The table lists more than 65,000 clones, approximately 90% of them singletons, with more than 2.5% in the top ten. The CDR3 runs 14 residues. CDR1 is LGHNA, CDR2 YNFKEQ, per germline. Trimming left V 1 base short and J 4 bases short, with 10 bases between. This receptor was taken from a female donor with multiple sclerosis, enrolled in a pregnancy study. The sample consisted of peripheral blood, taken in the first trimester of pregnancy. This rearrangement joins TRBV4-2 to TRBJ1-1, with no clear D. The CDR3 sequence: CASSQVGLTTEAFF. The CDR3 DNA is TGTGCCAGCAGCCAAGTAGGACTAACCACTGAAGCTTTCTTT.